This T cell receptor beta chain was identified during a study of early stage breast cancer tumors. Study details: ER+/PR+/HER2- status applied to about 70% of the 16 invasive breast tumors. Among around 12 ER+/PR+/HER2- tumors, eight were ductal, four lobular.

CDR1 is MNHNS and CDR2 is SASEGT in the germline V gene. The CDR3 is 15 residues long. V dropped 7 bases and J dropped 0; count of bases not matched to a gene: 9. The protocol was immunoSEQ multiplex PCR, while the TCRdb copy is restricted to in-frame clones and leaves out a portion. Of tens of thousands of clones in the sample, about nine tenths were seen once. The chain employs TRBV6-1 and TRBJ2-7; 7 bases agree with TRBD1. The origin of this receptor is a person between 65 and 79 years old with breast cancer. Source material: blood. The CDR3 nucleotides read TGTGCCAGCACCTCCGGGACAGTAAGCTCCTACGAGCAGTACTTC. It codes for CASTSGTVSSYEQYF.